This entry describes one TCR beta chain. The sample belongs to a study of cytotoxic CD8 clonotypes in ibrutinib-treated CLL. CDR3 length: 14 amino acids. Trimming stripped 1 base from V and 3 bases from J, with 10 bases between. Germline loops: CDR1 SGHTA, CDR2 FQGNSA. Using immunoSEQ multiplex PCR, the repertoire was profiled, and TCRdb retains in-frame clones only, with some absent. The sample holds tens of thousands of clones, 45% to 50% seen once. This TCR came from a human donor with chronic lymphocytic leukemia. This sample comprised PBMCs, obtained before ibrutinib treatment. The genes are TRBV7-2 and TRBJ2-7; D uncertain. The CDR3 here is CASSLVAGFYEQYF. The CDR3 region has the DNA TGTGCCAGCAGCTTAGTGGCTGGATTCTACGAGCAGTACTTC.